The next 12 T cell receptor beta chains were all read from a single sample in a study of blood T cells in healthy people across ages. Combining a sample-barcoded 5' primer with a J-beta primer mix, a second PCR ran for 7 to 11 cycles. MiXCR, run by TCRdb on the 5' RACE reads, gives a single entry per CDR3 protein. This table holds about 2 million distinct CDR3 sequences, roughly 52% found once. The sample taken for sequencing was blood. These receptor sequences come from a woman in her thirties or forties in good health.

This clonotype was counted only a few times. The chain recombines TRBV25-1 with TRBJ1-5; D is possibly TRBD1 (6 bases). This CDR3 has 12 residues. In germline, CDR1 is MGHDK, CDR2 SYGVNS. V was clipped by 4 bases and J by 6 bases, with 7 bases between them. The CDR3 here is CASSVGAQPQHF. CDR3 nucleotide sequence: TGTGCCAGCAGTGTGGGGGCTCAGCCCCAGCATTTT. Variable domain in full (rest from reference TRBV25-1 and TRBJ1-5): EADIYQTPRYLVIGTGKKITLECSQTMGHDKMYWYQQDPGMELHLIHYSYGVNSTEKGDLSSESTVSRIRTEHFPLTLESARPSHTSQYLCASSVGAQPQHFGDGTRLSIL.

CDR3 sequence: CASSNQAGRGLNNEQFF. CDR3 DNA: TGTGCCAGCAGCAATCAGGCCGGCAGGGGGCTTAACAATGAGCAGTTCTTC. The rearrangement joins TRBV7-2 to TRBJ2-1; TRBD1 agrees at 8 bases. CDR3 length: 17 residues. From germline, CDR1 is SGHTA and CDR2 FQGNSA. V dropped 5 bases and J dropped 5; count of bases not matched to a gene: 14.

This rearrangement joins TRBV6-2 or TRBV6-3 to TRBJ2-3; D not certain. The CDR3 totals 14 residues. Trimming removed 6 bases at V and 3 bases at J, with 13 bases between. Germline CDR1 reads MNHEY; CDR2 reads SVGEGT. CDR3 nucleotides: TGTGCCAGCAGGAGAATCGGCCGAACAGATACGCAGTATTTT. It is translated as CASRRIGRTDTQYF.

This chain joins TRBV7-2 and TRBJ1-2, with D perhaps matching TRBD1 (5 bases). Trimming took 1 base from V and 0 from J, leaving 12 bases between them. Germline V gives CDR1 SGHTA, CDR2 FQGNSA. The CDR3 contains 16 residues. The CDR3: CASSLGRELANYGYTF. Here the CDR3 DNA reads TGTGCCAGCAGCTTAGGCAGGGAGTTAGCTAACTATGGCTACACCTTC.

The table lists this clonotype with a few counts. The rearrangement links TRBV6-1 to TRBJ2-7, with 9 bases lining up with TRBD2. J gave up 4 bases and V 0 bases, and 4 bases lay outside the gene matches. The CDR3 loop spans 15 amino acids. Germline V gives CDR1 MNHNS, CDR2 SASEGT. CDR3 residues: CASSEAASGVYEQYF. As DNA, the CDR3 is TGTGCCAGCAGTGAAGCGGCTAGCGGGGTTTACGAGCAGTACTTC.

V gene TRBV2 combines with J gene TRBJ2-5; D unclear. The CDR3 is 11 residues long. Per the germline V gene, CDR1 is SNHLY and CDR2 is FYNNEI. With 7 bases removed from V and 8 bases from J, the gap between germline ends came to 11 bases. The CDR3 sequence: CASMPKDTQYF. In DNA, the CDR3 is TGTGCCAGCATGCCGAAGGATACCCAGTACTTC.

This clonotype occurred a few times. This chain uses TRBV10-3 with TRBJ1-2; 7 bases fit TRBD1. The CDR3 runs 15 residues. V shed 4 bases, J shed 2 bases, and the junction held 7 bases outside the gene matches. Per the germline V gene, CDR1 is ENHRY and CDR2 is SYGVKD. This CDR3 is CAISARQGGNYGYTF. Here the CDR3 DNA reads TGTGCCATCAGTGCCAGACAGGGAGGGAACTATGGCTACACCTTC.

Only a few counts were recorded for this clonotype. CDR3 sequence (DNA): TGTGCCAGCAGCTTACCCCGGGACAGGGACACCTACGAGCAGTACTTC. It yields the protein CASSLPRDRDTYEQYF. The chain uses TRBV7-2 and TRBJ2-7; 9 nucleotides match TRBD1. The junction had 7 bases not matched to a gene; V was cut back by 2 bases and J by 2 bases. Germline loops: CDR1 SGHTA, CDR2 FQGNSA. The CDR3 runs to 16 residues.

A remark on this clonotype: One junction end disagrees with the germline gene, perhaps due to a read error. The gene calls are TRBV20-1 and TRBJ1-2; 12 nucleotides agree with TRBD1. The CDR3 length is 14 residues. The germline gives CDR1 DFQATT, CDR2 SNEGSKA (reference sequence). CDR3 DNA sequence: TGCAGTGCGAGAGGGACAGGGGGCTGGGGTGGCTACACCTTC. It specifies CSARGTGGWGGYTF.

V gene TRBV3-1 combines with J gene TRBJ2-7; 9 bases align to TRBD1. The CDR3 runs to 17 residues. V lost 0 bases and J lost 2; bases outside the gene matches: 8. The V gene's germline CDR1 is LGHDT and CDR2 YNNKEL (reference sequence). CDR3 residues: CASSQDPGTGFPYEQYF. The CDR3 DNA reads TGTGCCAGCAGCCAAGACCCCGGGACAGGGTTTCCCTACGAGCAGTACTTC.

This clonotype appeared a single time. The J gene is TRBJ1-4, the V gene TRBV6-2 or TRBV6-3; no clear D gene. The CDR3 consists of 13 residues. Germline CDR1 and CDR2: MNHEY and SVGEGT. Trimming shortened V by 7 bases and J by 7 bases, and 13 bases separated the two germline ends. The CDR3 DNA reads as TGTGCCAGCAAAGACGTAAACGGTGAAAAACTGTTTTTT. Amino acids: CASKDVNGEKLFF.

The CDR3 DNA reads TGCAGTGCTAGTCTCCCCGGAATGCTCTCTAGCACAGATACGCAGTATTTT. Protein product: CSASLPGMLSSTDTQYF. The chain links TRBV20-1 to TRBJ2-3; D is undetermined. Germline-derived CDR1 and CDR2 are DFQATT and SNEGSKA (reference sequence). Trimming took 3 bases from V and 0 from J, leaving 19 bases between them. The CDR3 is 17 residues long.